Sequencing of this T cell receptor beta chain was carried out in a study of CD8 T cells in Susac syndrome. A quantity of about 0.5 to 1 ug RNA underwent reverse transcription using random hexamers. MiXCR was run by TCRdb on the immunoSEQ multiplex PCR reads, yielding one entry per CDR3 protein. The sample lists around 150,000 distinct CDR3 sequences, approximately 96% occurring once. CDR3 length: 12 residues. Germline values: CDR1 LGHNA, CDR2 YNFKEQ. V was shortened by 1 base and J by 6 bases, with 7 bases between the two germline ends. The source is a human donor with Susac syndrome. J is TRBJ2-7 and V is TRBV4-2; weak D call: TRBD2 (5 bases). Source material: CD4+ T cells from PBMCs. CDR3 in DNA: TGTGCCAGCAGCCAAGGAGAGGGCGAGCAGTACTTC. Its protein product is CASSQGEGEQYF.